These T cell receptor beta chains were read from a single sample in a study of CD4 T cells in relation to SARS-CoV-2 and coronaviruses. No antigens are known for them. Sequencing used immunoSEQ multiplex PCR; TCRdb keeps in-frame clones, though not all of them. The sample has fewer than 20,000 clones, over 65% seen once. Input material: CD4+ T cells from PBMCs, cultured in vitro. Receptor source: a human donor in good health. CDR3s include the opening cysteine and the closing phenylalanine or tryptophan. The D gene is left open where the match is weak. Only some rows state a clone size, as once, few, many or a class for expanded clones.

J gene	V gene	clone size	D gene	CDR3 protein	CDR3 DNA
TRBJ2-4	TRBV21-1	.	.	CPAGGPGNIQYF	TGTCCCGCGGGAGGGCCAGGGAACATTCAGTACTTC
TRBJ2-7	TRBV5-1	few	.	CASSRSYEQYF	TGCGCCAGCAGCCGGTCCTACGAGCAGTACTTC
TRBJ1-2	TRBV23-1	.	.	CASSHIRARTTNYGYTF	TGCGCCAGCAGTCATATCCGAGCCCGCACCACTAACTATGGCTACACCTTC
TRBJ2-7	TRBV6-5	.	TRBD2	CASSYSSGYTYEQYF	TGTGCCAGCAGTTACTCTAGCGGGTATACCTACGAGCAGTACTTC
TRBJ2-3	TRBV6-1	.	TRBD2	CASSDIAGALTDTQYF	TGTGCCAGCAGTGACATAGCGGGGGCCCTCACAGATACGCAGTATTTT
TRBJ1-6	TRBV7-3	few	.	CASSLSGGNSPLHF	TGTGCCAGCAGCTTAAGTGGGGGAAATTCACCCCTCCACTTT
TRBJ2-1	TRBV6-5	once	TRBD2	CASSETSGRYNEQFF	TGTGCCAGCAGCGAGACTAGCGGGAGGTACAATGAGCAGTTCTTC
TRBJ2-2	TRBV5-6	.	TRBD2	CASSLASGSVGELFF	TGTGCCAGCAGCTTGGCTAGCGGGAGCGTGGGGGAGCTGTTTTTT
TRBJ2-3	TRBV7-8	.	TRBD2	CASSFGGSGTDTQYF	TGTGCCAGCAGCTTCGGGGGGTCAGGGACAGATACGCAGTATTTT
TRBJ2-5	TRBV29-1	once	.	CSVELRETQYF	TGCAGCGTTGAATTGAGGGAGACCCAGTACTTC
TRBJ1-1	TRBV6-1	.	.	CASSDRVVPEAFF	TGTGCCAGCAGTGACAGGGTTGTTCCTGAAGCTTTCTTT
TRBJ1-1	TRBV11-2	.	.	CASSLPQGTMDTEAFF	TGTGCCAGCAGTCTACCCCAGGGGACTATGGACACTGAAGCTTTCTTT
TRBJ2-7	TRBV24-1	.	.	CATSDSRPGAHEQYF	TGTGCCACCAGTGATTCTAGGCCGGGAGCGCACGAGCAGTACTTC
TRBJ2-1	TRBV7-9	.	TRBD2	CASSIGTSGGSSYNEQFF	TGTGCCAGCAGCATTGGGACTAGCGGGGGGAGCTCCTACAATGAGCAGTTCTTC
TRBJ1-2	TRBV7-2	.	.	CASSPHTGNYGYTF	TGTGCCAGCAGCCCTCACACCGGTAACTATGGCTACACCTTC
TRBJ2-2	TRBV13	.	.	CASSLALGPYTGELFF	TGTGCCAGCAGCTTAGCCTTAGGGCCGTACACCGGGGAGCTGTTTTTT
TRBJ2-7	TRBV3-1/TRBV3-2	few	TRBD1	CASSQTGGVEQYF	TGTGCCAGCAGCCAAACAGGGGGCGTCGAGCAGTACTTC
TRBJ1-1	TRBV30	.	.	CAWTAPSNTEAFF	TGTGCCTGGACAGCACCTTCGAACACTGAAGCTTTCTTT
TRBJ2-5	TRBV10-3	.	.	CVFLSPYQETQYF	TGTGTATTCCTATCGCCGTACCAAGAGACCCAGTACTTC
TRBJ1-1	TRBV19	.	TRBD1	CASSTRGLDTEAFF	TGTGCCAGTAGTACGAGGGGGCTCGACACTGAAGCTTTCTTT
TRBJ1-1	TRBV7-9	.	.	CASSLDRVNTEAFF	TGTGCCAGCAGCTTAGACAGGGTTAACACTGAAGCTTTCTTT
TRBJ2-3	TRBV19	.	.	CASRPQGGGQYF	TGTGCCAGTAGACCGCAGGGGGGAGGGCAGTATTTT